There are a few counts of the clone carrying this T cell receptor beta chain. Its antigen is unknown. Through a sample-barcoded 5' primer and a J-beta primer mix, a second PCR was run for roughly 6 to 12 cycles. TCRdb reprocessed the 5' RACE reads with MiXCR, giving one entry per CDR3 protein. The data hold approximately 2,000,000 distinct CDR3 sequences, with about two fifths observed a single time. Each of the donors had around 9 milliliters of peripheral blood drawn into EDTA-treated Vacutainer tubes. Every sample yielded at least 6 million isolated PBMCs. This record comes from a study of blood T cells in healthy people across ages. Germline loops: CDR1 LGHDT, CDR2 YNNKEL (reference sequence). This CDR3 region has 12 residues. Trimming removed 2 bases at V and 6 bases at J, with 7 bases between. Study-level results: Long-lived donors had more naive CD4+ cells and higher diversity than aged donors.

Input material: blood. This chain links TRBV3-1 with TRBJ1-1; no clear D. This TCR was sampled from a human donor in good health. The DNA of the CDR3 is TGTGCCAGCAGCCAAATCGGGTCTGAAGCTTTCTTT. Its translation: CASSQIGSEAFF.